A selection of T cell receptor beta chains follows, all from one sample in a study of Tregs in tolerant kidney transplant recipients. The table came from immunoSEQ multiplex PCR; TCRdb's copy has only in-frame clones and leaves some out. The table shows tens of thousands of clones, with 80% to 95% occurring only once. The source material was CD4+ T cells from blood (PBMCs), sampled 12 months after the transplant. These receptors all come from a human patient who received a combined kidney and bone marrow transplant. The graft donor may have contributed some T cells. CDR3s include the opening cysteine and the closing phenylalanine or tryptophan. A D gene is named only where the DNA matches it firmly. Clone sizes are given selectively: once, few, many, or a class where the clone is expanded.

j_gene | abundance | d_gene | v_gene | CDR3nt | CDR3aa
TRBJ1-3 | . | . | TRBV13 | TGTGCCAGCAGCTTAGGCAGCTCTGGAAACACCATATATTTT | CASSLGSSGNTIYF
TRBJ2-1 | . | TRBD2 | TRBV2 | TGTGCCAGCCGGCGGGAGGTTTCCTACAATGAGCAGTTCTTC | CASRREVSYNEQFF
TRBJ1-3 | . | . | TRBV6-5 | TGTGCCAGCAGTTACTCGAGGACAATAGGAAACACCATATATTTT | CASSYSRTIGNTIYF
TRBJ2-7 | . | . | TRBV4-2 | TGTGCCAGCAGCCAAGGGCCAGACTACTCCTACGAGCAGTACTTC | CASSQGPDYSYEQYF
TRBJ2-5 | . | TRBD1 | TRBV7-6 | TGTGCCAGCAGCCATAACAGGGGCGGGGAGACCCAGTACTTC | CASSHNRGGETQYF
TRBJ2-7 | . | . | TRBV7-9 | TGTGCCAGCAGCCCCCCGACAGGCTCCTACGAGCAGTACTTC | CASSPPTGSYEQYF
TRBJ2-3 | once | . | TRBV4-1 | TGCGCCAGCAGCCACTCTCGGACACCTCGCACAGATACGCAGTATTTT | CASSHSRTPRTDTQYF
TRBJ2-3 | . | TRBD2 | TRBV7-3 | TGTGCCAGCAGCTGGGGACTAGCGGATACGCAGTATTTT | CASSWGLADTQYF
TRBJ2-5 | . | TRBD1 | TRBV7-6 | TGTGCCAGCAGCTTACCCTACAGGGGGCGCAGAGAGACCCAGTACTTC | CASSLPYRGRRETQYF
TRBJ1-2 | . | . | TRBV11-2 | TGTGCCAGCAGCTCCAGGGGATATGGCTACACCTTC | CASSSRGYGYTF
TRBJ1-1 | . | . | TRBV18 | TGTGCCAGCTCACCGTCGGGACACTTCATGAACACTGAAGCTTTCTTT | CASSPSGHFMNTEAFF
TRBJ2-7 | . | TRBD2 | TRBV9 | TGTGCCAGCAGCGTAGTAGCGCGGGAGGCCACCTACGAGCAGTACTTC | CASSVVAREATYEQYF
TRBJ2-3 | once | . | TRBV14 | TGTGCCAGCAGCCAAGGAGGGGATACGCAGTATTTT | CASSQGGDTQYF
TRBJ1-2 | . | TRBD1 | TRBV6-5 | TGTGCCAGCAGTTACTGGGAGGGACAGGGGGTATACGGCTACACCTTC | CASSYWEGQGVYGYTF
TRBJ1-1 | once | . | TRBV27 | TGTGCCAGCAGTGCGATTTCAGGGTGGACTGAAGCTTTCTTT | CASSAISGWTEAFF
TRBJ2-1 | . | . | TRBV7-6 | TGTGCCAGCAGCTCAGCTTACAGACGCTCCTACAATGAGCAGTTCTTC | CASSSAYRRSYNEQFF
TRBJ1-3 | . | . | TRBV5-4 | TGTGCCAGCAGCGCCGGGGGGCCCACTTCTGGAAACACCATATATTTT | CASSAGGPTSGNTIYF